The entry that follows covers one T cell receptor beta chain sequence. Its matching antigen is unknown. Clones were read by immunoSEQ multiplex PCR, and TCRdb kept only the in-frame ones, dropping some. In the table there are 250,000 or so clones, roughly nine tenths of which are singletons. The data originate from a study of cytomegalovirus exposure and HLA in healthy donors. Findings and caveats of the study: Most TCR sequences showed up rarely, but some public TCRs showed up in many donors. The authors enumerated roughly 160 TCR beta chains as linked to cytomegalovirus.

CDR1 and CDR2 from the germline V gene are SGHRS and YFSETQ. The CDR3 extends over 14 amino acids. V lost 2 bases and J lost 2, with 10 bases in between. The donors were members of the validation cohort comprising over a hundred subjects, separate from the roughly 700-subject first cohort. This chain links TRBV5-1 with TRBJ2-5, with D perhaps matching TRBD2 (6 bases). The sequence came from a man in his late teens or twenties in good health and CMV-seropositive. Sequenced sample: PBMCs. In DNA, the CDR3 is TGCGCCAGCAGCTTTTTCGGGGGACAAGAGACCCAGTACTTC. This gives the protein CASSFFGGQETQYF.